The next 7 T cell receptor beta chains were all read from a single sample in a study of tumor-infiltrating lymphocytes in primary liver carcinoma. Total RNA amounting to roughly 0.5 ug was the source from which TCR beta cDNA was made with a constant-region primer. Libraries covering TCR beta were generated through three nested multiplex PCR rounds (using a slightly modified ARM-PCR). Both of the initial two PCR rounds ran for 10 cycles and employed TRBV1-TRBV30 forward primers alongside a C-beta reverse primer. TCRdb re-analysed the multiplex PCR reads in MiXCR, keeping a single row per CDR3 protein. The sample contains about 130,000 distinct CDR3 sequences, 60% to 80% of which appear only once. Total RNA and DNA came together from about 19-30 mg of bulk tissue without cell sorting. The material sequenced was liver tumor tissue from sampling region 3. Stated subset: tumor region T3, left-lateral pole. These receptors all come from a woman aged 55-70 years with primary liver carcinoma and hepatitis B virus infection.

This clonotype occurred once. At one boundary the junction diverges from the germline segment, which might be a read error. The rearrangement joins TRBV29-1 to TRBJ2-6, with 11 bases matching TRBD1. CDR1 SQVTM and CDR2 ANQGSEA come from the germline V gene. The CDR3 has 16 amino acids. CDR3 DNA sequence: TGCAGCGCCGGGACAGGGGGTGTTACCGGAGCCAACGTCATGACTTTC. This gives the protein CSAGTGGVTGANVMTF.

To note about this clonotype: Compared with germline, one end of the junction differs, possibly owing to a read error. The chain recombines TRBV5-1 with TRBJ2-1; D not resolved. Germline V gene lookup returns CDR1 SGHRS and CDR2 YFSETQ. The length of the CDR3 is 13 residues. CDR3 in amino acids: CGSSMELGREQFF. The CDR3 DNA reads TGCGGCAGCAGCATGGAGCTGGGTCGTGAGCAGTTCTTC.

This clonotype was picked up many times. The CDR3 DNA follows: TGCGCCAGCAGCTTGGGGGCAGGGAGCGTCAAAAACATTCAGTACTTC. Translated: CASSLGAGSVKNIQYF. The genes are TRBV5-1 and TRBJ2-4; D assignment may be TRBD1 or TRBD2 (5 bases each). The V gene lost 0 bases and the J gene lost 3 bases, with 13 bases spanning the gap. CDR1 SGHRS and CDR2 YFSETQ come from the germline V gene. The length of the CDR3 is 16 residues.

This clonotype was observed a single time. At one boundary the junction diverges from the germline segment, which might be a read error. This sequence joins TRBV5-4 and TRBJ2-5; possibly TRBD2 for D (7 bases). The V gene's germline CDR1 is SGHNT and CDR2 YYREEE (reference sequence). The CDR3 runs 15 residues. The CDR3 DNA is TGTACCAGCAGCCCGGGGGGCGGGAGTGGTGAGACCCAGTACTTC. This codes for CTSSPGGGSGETQYF.

This clonotype was counted only a few times. This may be a read error: a much more frequent sequence differs by one nucleotide. This chain connects TRBV5-6 to TRBJ2-1; 7 bases map to TRBD2. Germline trimming cut 0 bases from V and 10 bases from J; bases unmatched to any gene: 13. The CDR3 extends over 16 amino acids. From germline, CDR1 is SGHDT and CDR2 YYEEEE. CDR3: CASSLAPGLSGGEQFF. In DNA form, the CDR3 reads TGTGCCAGCAGCTTGGCCCCGGGACTATCGGGAGGCGAGCAGTTCTTC. Based on the CDR3 plus reference TRBV5-6 and TRBJ2-1, the full variable domain is DAGVTQSPTHLIKTRGQQVTLRCSPKSGHDTVSWYQQALGQGPQFIFQYYEEEERQRGNFPDRFSGHQFPNYSSELNVNALLLGDSALYLCASSLAPGLSGGEQFFGPGTRLTVL.

This clonotype came up a few times. This chain uses TRBV7-9 with TRBJ2-5, with D perhaps matching TRBD1 or TRBD2 (5 bases each). Germline CDR1 and CDR2: SEHNR and FQNEAQ (reference sequence). Deletions cut 4 bases from V and 1 base from J, with 19 bases between. CDR3 length: 17 amino acids. The DNA for the CDR3 is TGTGCCAGCAGCTCACATTTAGGTCCCGGGACCCAAGAGACCCAGTACTTC. Amino acid sequence: CASSSHLGPGTQETQYF.

This clonotype appeared once. The J gene is TRBJ1-6, the V gene TRBV19, with TRBD1 matching 9 bases. The ends lost 5 bases at V and 7 bases at J; junction bases unmatched: 9. The CDR3 sequence is 16 residues long. Germline V gene sequence: CDR1 LNHDA, CDR2 SQIVND (reference sequence). CDR3 coding DNA: TGTGCCAGTAGTCCGGTTGACAGGGGGTACAATTCACCCCTCCACTTT. Amino acids: CASSPVDRGYNSPLHF.